This is a list of T cell receptor beta chains from one sample in a study of control samples from healthy donors and cancer patients. The assay was immunoSEQ multiplex PCR, and TCRdb's table has in-frame clones only and misses some. The repertoire holds roughly 220,000 clones, about 95% seen once, with over 1.2% in the top ten. Sequencing was done on a sample of blood. These receptors were taken from a man in his forties or fifties in good health. The CDR3 runs from the conserved cysteine through the conserved F or W. D genes are given only for firm matches. Clone sizes are given selectively: once, few, many, or a class where the clone is expanded.

D gene	V gene	J gene	clone size	CDR3 DNA	CDR3 protein
TRBD1	TRBV2	TRBJ2-7	.	TGTGCCGGAGCGACAGGGGCGGATGAGCAGTACTTC	CAGATGADEQYF
TRBD1	TRBV19	TRBJ2-7	.	TGTGCCACTCGGGACAGCTTAAGGTTAGAGCAGTACTTC	CATRDSLRLEQYF
.	TRBV7-3	TRBJ1-3	.	TGTGCCAGCAGCTTAGCAGCGGGTGGAAACACCATATATTTT	CASSLAAGGNTIYF
.	TRBV10-3	TRBJ1-1	.	TGTGCCATCAGTGAGATTTCCCTAGGGGGAGCTTTCTTT	CAISEISLGGAFF
TRBD1	TRBV5-1	TRBJ1-1	.	TGCGCCAGCAGCTCACAGGGGCAAGACACTGAAGCTTTCTTT	CASSSQGQDTEAFF
TRBD1	TRBV4-2	TRBJ1-4	.	TGTGCCAGCAGCGCGAGATACAGGGGCCGGAATGAAAAACTGTTTTTT	CASSARYRGRNEKLFF
.	TRBV28	TRBJ1-5	.	TGTGCCAGCAGTTTCCTCCAGCCCCAGCATTTT	CASSFLQPQHF
.	TRBV6-4	TRBJ1-5	.	TGTGCCAGCAAGCCTTTAACAGGAGCTAATAGCAATCAGCCCCAGCATTTT	CASKPLTGANSNQPQHF
.	TRBV5-4	TRBJ1-1	.	TGTGCCAGCAGCTTGGCGATTCAGGGGAACACTGAAGCTTTCTTT	CASSLAIQGNTEAFF
TRBD1	TRBV5-1	TRBJ2-2	once	TGCGCCAGCAGCCTACGACAGGGGGAACCCACCGGGGAGCTGTTTTTT	CASSLRQGEPTGELFF
.	TRBV7-9	TRBJ1-4	.	TGTGCCAGCAGCCTAATCCAGGTGGAGGAAAAACTGTTTTTT	CASSLIQVEEKLFF
.	TRBV28	TRBJ1-2	.	TGTGCCAGCACTGCGGGTGCCTATGGCTACACCTTC	CASTAGAYGYTF
.	TRBV7-8	TRBJ1-1	.	TGTGCCAGCAGCTTAGTAGGGGTGAACACTGAAGCTTTCTTT	CASSLVGVNTEAFF
.	TRBV4-3	TRBJ2-7	once	TGCGCCAGCAGCCAAGATCGGGCCTACGAGCAGTACTTC	CASSQDRAYEQYF
.	TRBV7-2	TRBJ1-1	.	TGTGCCAGCAGCACAAGTACAGGGAACACTGAAGCTTTCTTT	CASSTSTGNTEAFF
.	TRBV5-6	TRBJ1-5	.	TGTGCCAGCAGCTTGGGGGGGGTAGGTCAGCCCCAGCATTTT	CASSLGGVGQPQHF
.	TRBV19	TRBJ2-1	.	TGTGCCAGTAGTCCCGACAGCATCTACTACAATGAGCAGTTCTTC	CASSPDSIYYNEQFF
.	TRBV5-6	TRBJ2-7	.	TGTGCCAGCAGCTTTGCAGGGATCTCCTACGAGCAGTACTTC	CASSFAGISYEQYF
TRBD1	TRBV19	TRBJ1-5	.	TGTGCCAGTAGTATTTTTACGACAGGGACTCAGCCCCAGCATTTT	CASSIFTTGTQPQHF
.	TRBV12-5	TRBJ2-1	.	TGTGCTAGTAGACAGTCCTTCTACAATGAGCAGTTCTTC	CASRQSFYNEQFF
.	TRBV5-1	TRBJ2-5	.	TGCGCCAGCAGCTCGGGGTACGAAGAGACCCAGTACTTC	CASSSGYEETQYF
.	TRBV7-9	TRBJ1-3	.	TGTGCCAGCAGTCTAGACACCTCTGGAAACACCATATATTTT	CASSLDTSGNTIYF
.	TRBV27	TRBJ1-5	once	TGTGCCAGCAGTCGAACACTGGGGGGCAATCAGCCCCAGCATTTT	CASSRTLGGNQPQHF
.	TRBV18	TRBJ1-5	.	TGTGCCAGCTCACCACCTGGACAGTCCAATCAGCCCCAGCATTTT	CASSPPGQSNQPQHF
TRBD1	TRBV5-1	TRBJ1-2	.	TGCGCCAGCAGCTTTTTAGCCGGGACAGGGGACGACTATGGCTACACCTTC	CASSFLAGTGDDYGYTF
.	TRBV7-9	TRBJ1-6	.	TGTGCCAGCAGCTTAACATCCGATTCACCCCTCCACTTT	CASSLTSDSPLHF
TRBD2	TRBV7-8	TRBJ2-3	.	TGTGCCAGCAGCTTAAGATGGTCTAGCGGGGGTGGAGATACGCAGTATTTT	CASSLRWSSGGGDTQYF
.	TRBV7-2	TRBJ1-2	.	TGTGCCAGCAGCCTCTCCCCGGCAGTGGGCGGTGGCTACACCTTC	CASSLSPAVGGGYTF
.	TRBV3-1/TRBV3-2	TRBJ1-1	.	TGTGCCAGCAGCCGCCACGTCGACAGTGCAGGAGCTTTCTTT	CASSRHVDSAGAFF
.	TRBV3-1/TRBV3-2	TRBJ2-5	.	TGTGCCAGCAGCCCCCCTAAGGGGGAAGAGACCCAGTACTTC	CASSPPKGEETQYF
TRBD1	TRBV28	TRBJ2-3	.	TGTGCCAGCAGTGTTCCGGGACAGGGGACAGATACGCAGTATTTT	CASSVPGQGTDTQYF
.	TRBV7-7	TRBJ2-2	.	TGTGCCAGCAGCCCCCAGGGGTATGGCACCGGGGAGCTGTTTTTT	CASSPQGYGTGELFF
TRBD1	TRBV10-3	TRBJ2-3	.	TGTGCCATCCGGACGGCGCAGGGGGCATCTGATACGCAGTATTTT	CAIRTAQGASDTQYF
.	TRBV9	TRBJ2-7	.	TGTGCCAGCTCAGTCTCCGCGAGCTCCTACGAGCAGTACTTC	CASSVSASSYEQYF
TRBD1	TRBV5-4	TRBJ1-2	.	TGTGCCAGCAGCCAGTTAGGGACAGGGGGATGGAGCTATGGCTACACCTTC	CASSQLGTGGWSYGYTF
TRBD2	TRBV24-1	TRBJ2-1	.	TGTGCCACCAGTGATCCTAAGCGGGGTCGGTTGGAGGAGCAGTTCTTC	CATSDPKRGRLEEQFF
.	TRBV7-9	TRBJ1-1	.	TGTGCCAGCAGCTCCCAGGGGAACACTGAAGCTTTCTTT	CASSSQGNTEAFF
.	TRBV19	TRBJ2-6	once	TGTGCCAGTAGTATCTTGGACTCTGGGGCCAACGTCCTGACTTTC	CASSILDSGANVLTF
.	TRBV7-8	TRBJ1-2	.	TGTGCCAGCACCCCCCGGGGGGACTATGGCTACACCTTC	CASTPRGDYGYTF
.	TRBV6-1	TRBJ1-2	.	TGTGCCAGCAGTGAAGTCGTTCAGGATATCTACACCTTC	CASSEVVQDIYTF
.	TRBV28	TRBJ2-5	.	TGTGCCAGCAGTTTAGGGGGGGCCCAAGAGACCCAGTACTTC	CASSLGGAQETQYF
TRBD2	TRBV7-2	TRBJ2-5	.	TGTGCCAGCAGCTTAGGGGGGGGTGGGCCCCAAGAGACCCAGTACTTC	CASSLGGGGPQETQYF
.	TRBV4-2	TRBJ1-5	.	TGTGCCAGCAGCCAAGATAGGACAGCTTATAGCAATCAGCCCCAGCATTTT	CASSQDRTAYSNQPQHF
TRBD1	TRBV18	TRBJ2-6	.	TGTGCCAGCTCGTCTACAGGGGGGTGGGCCAACGTCCTGACTTTC	CASSSTGGWANVLTF
TRBD1	TRBV5-1	TRBJ2-7	.	TGCGCCAGCAGCCCGGCTGGACAGGGGGCGGGGCAGTACTTC	CASSPAGQGAGQYF
.	TRBV5-1	TRBJ1-2	.	TGCGCCAGCAGCTCTATGACAGGAAACTATGGCTACACCTTC	CASSSMTGNYGYTF